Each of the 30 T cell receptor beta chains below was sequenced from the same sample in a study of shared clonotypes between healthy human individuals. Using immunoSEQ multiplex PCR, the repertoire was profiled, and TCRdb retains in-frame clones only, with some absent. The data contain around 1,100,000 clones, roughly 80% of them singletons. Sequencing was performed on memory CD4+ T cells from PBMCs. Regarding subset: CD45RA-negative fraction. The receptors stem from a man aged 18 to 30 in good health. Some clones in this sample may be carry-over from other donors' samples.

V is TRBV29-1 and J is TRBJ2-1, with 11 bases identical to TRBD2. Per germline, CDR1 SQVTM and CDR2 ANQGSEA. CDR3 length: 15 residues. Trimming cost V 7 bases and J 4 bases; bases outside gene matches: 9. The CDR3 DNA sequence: TGCAGCGCCGGGGCGGGACTAGCGGTGTACAATGAGCAGTTCTTC. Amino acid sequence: CSAGAGLAVYNEQFF.

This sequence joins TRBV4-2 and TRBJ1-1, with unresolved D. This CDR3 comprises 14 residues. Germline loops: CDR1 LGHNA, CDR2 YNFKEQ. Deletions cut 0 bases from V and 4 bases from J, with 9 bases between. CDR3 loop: CASSQDDGLTEAFF. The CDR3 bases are TGTGCCAGCAGCCAAGATGACGGACTCACTGAAGCTTTCTTT.

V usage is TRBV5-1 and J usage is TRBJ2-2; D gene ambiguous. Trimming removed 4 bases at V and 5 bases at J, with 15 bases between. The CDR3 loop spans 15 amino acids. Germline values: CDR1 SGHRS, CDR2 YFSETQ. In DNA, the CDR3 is TGCGCCAGCAGCCCGAGGAACAGAGGAACCGGGGAGCTGTTTTTT. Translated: CASSPRNRGTGELFF.

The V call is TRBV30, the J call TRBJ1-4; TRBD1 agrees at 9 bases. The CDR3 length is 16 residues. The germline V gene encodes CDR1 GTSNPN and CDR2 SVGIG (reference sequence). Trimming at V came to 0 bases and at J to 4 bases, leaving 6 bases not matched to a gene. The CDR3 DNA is TGTGCCTGGAGTGTACAACAGGGGGCCCATAATGAAAAACTGTTTTTT. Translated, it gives CAWSVQQGAHNEKLFF.

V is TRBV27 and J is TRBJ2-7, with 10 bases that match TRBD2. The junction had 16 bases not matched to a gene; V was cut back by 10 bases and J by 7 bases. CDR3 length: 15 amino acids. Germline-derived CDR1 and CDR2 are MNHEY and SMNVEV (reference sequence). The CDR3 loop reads CATITGGSGRSEQYF. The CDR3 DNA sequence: TGTGCCACCATCACGGGGGGTAGCGGGAGGAGTGAGCAGTACTTC.

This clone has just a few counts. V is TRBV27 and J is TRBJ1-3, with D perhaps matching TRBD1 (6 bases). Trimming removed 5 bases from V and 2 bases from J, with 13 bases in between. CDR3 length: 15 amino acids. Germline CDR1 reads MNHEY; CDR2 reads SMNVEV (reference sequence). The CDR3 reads CASSRTGRAGNTIYF. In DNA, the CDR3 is TGTGCCAGCAGTCGAACAGGGAGGGCTGGAAACACCATATATTTT.

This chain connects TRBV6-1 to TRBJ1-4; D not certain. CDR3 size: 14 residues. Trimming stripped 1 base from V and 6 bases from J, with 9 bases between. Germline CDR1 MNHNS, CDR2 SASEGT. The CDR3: CASSEVGVYEKLFF. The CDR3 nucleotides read TGTGCCAGCAGTGAAGTGGGTGTATATGAAAAACTGTTTTTT.

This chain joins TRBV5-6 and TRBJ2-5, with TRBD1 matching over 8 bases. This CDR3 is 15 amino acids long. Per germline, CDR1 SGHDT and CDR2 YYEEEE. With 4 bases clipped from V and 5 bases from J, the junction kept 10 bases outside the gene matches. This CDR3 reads CASSRPGTGYETQYF. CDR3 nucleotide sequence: TGTGCCAGCAGCCGTCCCGGGACAGGTTACGAGACCCAGTACTTC.

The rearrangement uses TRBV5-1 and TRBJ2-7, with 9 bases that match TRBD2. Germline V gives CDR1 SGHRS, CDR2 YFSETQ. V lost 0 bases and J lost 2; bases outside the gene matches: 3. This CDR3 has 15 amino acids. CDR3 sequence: CASSLATSGTYEQYF. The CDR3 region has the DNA TGCGCCAGCAGCTTGGCGACTAGCGGAACCTACGAGCAGTACTTC.

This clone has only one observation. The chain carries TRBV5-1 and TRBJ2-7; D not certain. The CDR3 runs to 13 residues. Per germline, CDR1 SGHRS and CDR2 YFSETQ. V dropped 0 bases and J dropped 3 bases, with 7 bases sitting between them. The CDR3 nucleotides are TGCGCCAGCAGCTTGGACGCAAGCTACGAGCAGTACTTC. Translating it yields CASSLDASYEQYF.

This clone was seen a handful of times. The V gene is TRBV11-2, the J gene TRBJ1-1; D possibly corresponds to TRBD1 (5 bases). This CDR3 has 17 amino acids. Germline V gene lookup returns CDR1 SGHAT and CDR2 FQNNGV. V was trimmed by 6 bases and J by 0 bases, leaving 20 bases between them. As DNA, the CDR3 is TGTGCCAGCAGTCGCCGGCAGGGCTCGTTGGTGAACACTGAAGCTTTCTTT. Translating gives CASSRRQGSLVNTEAFF.

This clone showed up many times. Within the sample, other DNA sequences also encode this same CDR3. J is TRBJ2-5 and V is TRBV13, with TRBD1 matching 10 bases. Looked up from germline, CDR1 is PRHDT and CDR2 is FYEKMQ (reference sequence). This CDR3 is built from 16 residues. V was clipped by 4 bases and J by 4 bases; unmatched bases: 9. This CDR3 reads CASSSHRDRGRETQYF. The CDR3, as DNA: TGTGCCAGCAGCTCCCACCGGGACAGGGGCAGAGAGACCCAGTACTTC.

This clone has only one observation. The chain's CDR3 is CASSLVASGHNEQFF. The CDR3 DNA follows: TGTGCCAGCAGTTTGGTCGCTAGCGGCCACAATGAGCAGTTCTTC. The chain recombines TRBV28 with TRBJ2-1; 7 bases fit TRBD2. This CDR3 has 15 residues. Trimming at V came to 3 bases and at J to 5 bases, leaving 7 bases not matched to a gene. Germline CDR1 is MDHEN and CDR2 is SYDVKM. The variable domain in full, completed from reference TRBV28 and TRBJ2-1, reads DVKVTQSSRYLVKRTGEKVFLECVQDMDHENMFWYRQDPGLGLRLIYFSYDVKMKEKGDIPEGYSVSREKKERFSLILESASTNQTSMYLCASSLVASGHNEQFFGPGTRLTVL.

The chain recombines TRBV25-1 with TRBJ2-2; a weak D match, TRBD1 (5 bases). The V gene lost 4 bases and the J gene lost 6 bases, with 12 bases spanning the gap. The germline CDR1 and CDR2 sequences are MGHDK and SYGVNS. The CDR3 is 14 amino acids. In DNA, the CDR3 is TGTGCCAGCAGTGTGCCAGGGTATCCCGGGGAGCTGTTTTTT. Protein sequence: CASSVPGYPGELFF.

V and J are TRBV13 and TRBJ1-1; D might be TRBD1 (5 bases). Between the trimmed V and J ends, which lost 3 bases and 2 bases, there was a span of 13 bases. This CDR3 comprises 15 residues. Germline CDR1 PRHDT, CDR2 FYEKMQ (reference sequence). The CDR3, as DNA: TGTGCCAGCAGCTTCGTTACAGGATCTAACACTGAAGCTTTCTTT. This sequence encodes CASSFVTGSNTEAFF.

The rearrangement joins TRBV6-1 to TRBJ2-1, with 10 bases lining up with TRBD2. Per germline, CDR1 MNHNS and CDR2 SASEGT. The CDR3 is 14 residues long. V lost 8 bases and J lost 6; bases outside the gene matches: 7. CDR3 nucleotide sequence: TGTGCCAGCGGTAGGGGACTAGCGATCAATGAGCAGTTCTTC. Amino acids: CASGRGLAINEQFF.

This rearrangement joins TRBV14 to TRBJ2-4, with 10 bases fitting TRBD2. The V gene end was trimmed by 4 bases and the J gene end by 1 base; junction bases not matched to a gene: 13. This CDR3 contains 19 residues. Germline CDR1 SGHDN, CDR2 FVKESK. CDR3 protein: CASSPSRAGGPRAKNIQYF. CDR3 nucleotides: TGTGCCAGCAGCCCCTCACGAGCGGGAGGGCCGCGGGCCAAAAACATTCAGTACTTC. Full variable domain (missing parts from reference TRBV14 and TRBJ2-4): EAGVTQFPSHSVIEKGQTVTLRCDPISGHDNLYWYRRVMGKEIKFLLHFVKESKQDESGMPNNRFLAERTGGTYSTLKVQPAELEDSGVYFCASSPSRAGGPRAKNIQYFGAGTRLSVL.

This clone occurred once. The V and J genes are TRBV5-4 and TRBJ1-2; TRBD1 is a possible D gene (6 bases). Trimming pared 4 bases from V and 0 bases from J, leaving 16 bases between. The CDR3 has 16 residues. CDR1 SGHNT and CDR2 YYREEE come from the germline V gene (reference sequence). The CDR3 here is CASSPGGGQTNYGYTF. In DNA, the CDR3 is TGTGCCAGCAGCCCGGGTGGGGGGCAAACTAACTATGGCTACACCTTC.

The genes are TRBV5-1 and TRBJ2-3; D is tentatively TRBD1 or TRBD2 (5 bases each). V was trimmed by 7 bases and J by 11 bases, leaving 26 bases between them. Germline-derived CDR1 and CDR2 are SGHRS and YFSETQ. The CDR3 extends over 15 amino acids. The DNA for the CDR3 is TGCGCCAGCCGAGGGGTCGCCTCATCTCCTAATGGGCAGTATTTT. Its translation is CASRGVASSPNGQYF.

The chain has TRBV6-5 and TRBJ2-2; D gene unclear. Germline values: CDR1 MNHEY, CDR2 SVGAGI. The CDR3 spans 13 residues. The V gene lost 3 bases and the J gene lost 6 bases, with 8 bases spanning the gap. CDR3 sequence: CASSYIVAGELFF. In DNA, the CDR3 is TGTGCCAGCAGTTATATAGTGGCCGGGGAGCTGTTTTTT.

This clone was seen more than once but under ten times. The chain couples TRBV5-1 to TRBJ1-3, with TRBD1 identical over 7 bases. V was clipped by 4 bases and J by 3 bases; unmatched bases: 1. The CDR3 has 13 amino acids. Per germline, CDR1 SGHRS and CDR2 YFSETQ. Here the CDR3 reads CASSGTDGNTIYF. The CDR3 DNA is TGCGCCAGCAGCGGGACAGATGGAAACACCATATATTTT.

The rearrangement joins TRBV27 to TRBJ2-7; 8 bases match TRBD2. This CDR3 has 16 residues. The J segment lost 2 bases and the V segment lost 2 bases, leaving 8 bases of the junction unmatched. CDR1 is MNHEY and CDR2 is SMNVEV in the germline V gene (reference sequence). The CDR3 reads CASSLRGGSNTYEQYF. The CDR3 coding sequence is TGTGCCAGCAGTTTACGGGGGGGCTCCAATACCTACGAGCAGTACTTC.

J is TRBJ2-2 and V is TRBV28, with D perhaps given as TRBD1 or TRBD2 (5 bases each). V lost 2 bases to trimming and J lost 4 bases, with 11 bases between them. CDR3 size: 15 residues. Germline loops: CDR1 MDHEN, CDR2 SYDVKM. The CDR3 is CASSLHGGSTGELFF. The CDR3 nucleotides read TGTGCCAGCAGTTTACATGGGGGAAGCACCGGGGAGCTGTTTTTT.

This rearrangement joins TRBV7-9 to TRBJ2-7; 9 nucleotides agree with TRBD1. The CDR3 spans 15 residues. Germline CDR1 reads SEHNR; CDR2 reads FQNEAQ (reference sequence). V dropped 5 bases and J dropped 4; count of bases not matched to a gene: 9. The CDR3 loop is CASSQGTGTIYEQYF. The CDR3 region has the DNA TGTGCCAGCAGCCAGGGGACAGGGACCATTTACGAGCAGTACTTC.

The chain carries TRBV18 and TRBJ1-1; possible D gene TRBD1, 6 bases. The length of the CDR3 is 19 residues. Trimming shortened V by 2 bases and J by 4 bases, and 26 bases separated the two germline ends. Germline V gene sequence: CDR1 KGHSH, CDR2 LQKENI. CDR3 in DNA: TGTGCCAGCTCACCATTCCCATTCGGCGGCCGGGCCAGGGGCACTGAAGCTTTCTTT. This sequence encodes CASSPFPFGGRARGTEAFF.

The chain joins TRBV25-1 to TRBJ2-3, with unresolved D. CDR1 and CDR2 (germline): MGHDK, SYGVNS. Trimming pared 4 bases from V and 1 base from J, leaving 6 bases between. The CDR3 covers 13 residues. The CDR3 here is CASSVGGTDTQYF. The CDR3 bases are TGTGCCAGCAGTGTAGGAGGCACAGATACGCAGTATTTT.

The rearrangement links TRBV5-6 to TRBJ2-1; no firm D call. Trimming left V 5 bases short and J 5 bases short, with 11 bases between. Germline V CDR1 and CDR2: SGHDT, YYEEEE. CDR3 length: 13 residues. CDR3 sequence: CASRGISNNEQFF. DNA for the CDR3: TGTGCCAGCAGAGGGATTTCCAACAATGAGCAGTTCTTC. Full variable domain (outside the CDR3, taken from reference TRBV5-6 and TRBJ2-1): DAGVTQSPTHLIKTRGQQVTLRCSPKSGHDTVSWYQQALGQGPQFIFQYYEEEERQRGNFPDRFSGHQFPNYSSELNVNALLLGDSALYLCASRGISNNEQFFGPGTRLTVL.

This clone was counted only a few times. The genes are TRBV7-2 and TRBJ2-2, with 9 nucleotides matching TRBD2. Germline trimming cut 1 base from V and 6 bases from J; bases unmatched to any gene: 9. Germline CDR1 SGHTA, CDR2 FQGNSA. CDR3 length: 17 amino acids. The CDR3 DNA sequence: TGTGCCAGCAGCTTAGGAGGTAGCGGGAGTGGGTCCGGGGAGCTGTTTTTT. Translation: CASSLGGSGSGSGELFF.

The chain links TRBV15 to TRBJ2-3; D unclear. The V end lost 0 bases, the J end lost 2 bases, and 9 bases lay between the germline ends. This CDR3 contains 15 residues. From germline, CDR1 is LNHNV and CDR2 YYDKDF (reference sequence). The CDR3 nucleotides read TGTGCCACCAGCAGAGATGTAGAGTACACAGATACGCAGTATTTT. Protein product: CATSRDVEYTDTQYF.

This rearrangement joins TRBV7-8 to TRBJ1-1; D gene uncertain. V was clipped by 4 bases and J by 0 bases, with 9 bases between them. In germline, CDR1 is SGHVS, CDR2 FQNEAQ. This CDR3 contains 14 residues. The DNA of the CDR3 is TGTGCCAGCAGCTATAAGGGAATGAACACTGAAGCTTTCTTT. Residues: CASSYKGMNTEAFF.